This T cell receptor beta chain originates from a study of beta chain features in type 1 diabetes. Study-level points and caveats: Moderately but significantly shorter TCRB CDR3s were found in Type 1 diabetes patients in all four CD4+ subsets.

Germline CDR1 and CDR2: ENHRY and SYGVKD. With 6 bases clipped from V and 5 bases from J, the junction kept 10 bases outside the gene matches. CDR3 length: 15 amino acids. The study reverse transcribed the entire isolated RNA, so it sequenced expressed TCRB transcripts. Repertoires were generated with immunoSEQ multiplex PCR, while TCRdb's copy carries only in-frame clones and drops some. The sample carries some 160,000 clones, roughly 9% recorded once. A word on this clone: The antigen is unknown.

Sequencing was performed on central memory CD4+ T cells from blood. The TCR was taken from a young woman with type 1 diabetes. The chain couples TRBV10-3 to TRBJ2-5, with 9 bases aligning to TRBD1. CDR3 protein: CAISDRGKKGETQYF. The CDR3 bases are TGTGCCATCAGCGACAGGGGGAAAAAGGGCGAGACCCAGTACTTC.